Included here is one TCR beta chain sequence, with context. Its antigen is currently not known. The library was generated by the immunoSEQ multiplex PCR assay. For the multiplex PCR, a mixture combining 60 forward primers for TCR Vbeta segments and 13 reverse primers for TCR Jbeta segments was used. The CDR3 region of rearranged TCR beta genes was amplified from genomic DNA by a multiplex PCR assay. The amplified TCR beta libraries were sequenced on the Illumina HiSeq System as 87-base-pair reads. In the paper's pipeline: Across the 600 to 700 repertoires, a later analysis counted 80 million or so unique TCR beta chains, around 11 million of which were shared by at least two donors. Raw reads were error-corrected and collapsed into unique sequences with a nearest-neighbor algorithm that merged closely related sequences to remove PCR and sequencing errors. CDR3 sequences were aligned to IMGT reference sequences to assign V, D and J gene segments. For a sequence to be retained, a match of at least six nucleotides was required to both a V gene segment and a J gene segment. A rearrangement was called productive if the CDR3 had no stop codons and remained in frame with V and J, and every other rearrangement was called non-productive. CDR3 was defined according to IMGT convention as the region running from the second conserved V-encoded cysteine to the conserved J-encoded phenylalanine. The earlier analysis of some 600 of the donors excluded sequences that lacked an unambiguous match to a single V gene segment. An earlier analysis of fewer than 750 of the donors classified V segments as functional when productive rearrangements were above 56.7% and as segregating when the standard deviation between donors was above 5%. To diagnose cytomegalovirus status from the catalog of TCR beta chain sequences, a statistical classification framework was built. A later analysis assigned V and J genes by comparing TCR nucleotide sequences with IMGT/GENE-DB human TR gene sequences. The TCRdist pipeline was used in a later analysis to assign CDR3 sequences and most-parsimonious VDJ recombination scenarios. A later analysis defined each TCR beta chain by its CDR3 amino acid sequence plus V-gene family, and excluded reads lacking a unique V-gene family. To address suspected cross-contamination and a sequencing artifact, a later analysis removed approximately 600 highly shared, low-generation-probability nucleotide sequences. For each public chain, a later analysis derived a clonal expansion index from normalized ranks of inferred template counts within each repertoire. In a later analysis, generation probabilities were computed with a VDJ recombination model fitted to out-of-frame rearrangements, and the resulting probabilities were checked against IGoR. A later analysis scored TCR-TCR, TCR-HLA and TCR-CMV co-occurrence with hypergeometric tests, applying a repertoire-size bias correction to TCR pairs. To estimate false discovery rates, a later analysis permuted the HLA or CMV assignments 20 times. In a later analysis, co-occurring TCRs were grouped using DBSCAN, with TCRdist sequence similarity added in when clustering inside HLA-allele-positive subsets. Co-occurrence clustering excluded repertoires with fewer than 30,000 or more than 120,000 public chains, plus five with anomalous nucleotide sharing. TCRdb took this table from immuneACCESS and kept in-frame rearrangements with V and J called. Such tables lack part of the clones; where checked against another copy, unresolved V genes explain under half of the gap, and the rest is unexplained. That table furnishes V, J and clone size, whereas the DNA furnished D and trimming. The sample's clone listing holds approximately 52,000 clones. The biggest ten clones account for 9% to 15% of the sample.

After removal of 5 bases from V and 3 bases from J, the junction retains 4 bases not matched to a gene. Spanning cysteine to phenylalanine, the CDR3 consists of 14 amino acids. Only the CDR3 DNA stays, 42 bases, in frame from base 1. Reading the germline V gene gives CDR1 SGHVS and CDR2 FNYEAQ. These data are taken from a study of cytomegalovirus exposure and HLA in healthy donors (dated by TCRdb to 2016 to 2017). With respect to the entire study: An earlier analysis of roughly 610 of the donors reported about 300 Gb of sequence data and around 100 million unique TCR beta sequences obtained from around 190 million T cells. To predict cytomegalovirus infection status, the study brought together high-throughput TCR immunosequencing, statistical association of individual TCRs with disease status, and machine learning. A later analysis re-analyzed previously published TCR beta repertoires from 660 or so donors and added high-resolution HLA genotyping to study TCR occurrence patterns. A later genetic analysis took genome-wide SNP genotypes for about three fifths of the roughly 670 donors and used that subset as a discovery cohort. The number of donors typed differed by locus, with about 629-640 for A, B, C, DRB1 and DQB1, more than 500 for DQA1, 600 to 610 for DPA1, and 472 for DPB1. Rather than using new phenotypic data, the later analysis identified candidate immune exposures from TCR beta sequences and from how often those sequences occurred across donors. Of the roughly 400 genotyped donors, 75% to 85% were placed in the genetic ancestry cluster associated with self-reported Caucasian donors. The study profiled the T cell repertoires of about 720 subjects by immunosequencing and related them to cytomegalovirus serostatus. Both class I and class II loci were covered by HLA typing, at four-digit resolution. Besides the first cohort of more than 650 subjects, a separate validation cohort made up of over a hundred different subjects was used. An earlier analysis of approximately 630 of the donors applied high-throughput TCR beta sequencing to assess whether each TCR beta V gene segment acted as functional or pseudogenic. About 310 gigabases of sequencing data and 70 million to 100 million unique TCR sequences were included in an early release covering 500 to 750 HLA-typed donors. Five DR-DQ haplotypes were handled as single units for association and clustering because linkage in the cohort was strong. Every discovery cohort repertoire had been produced on one sequencing platform. Across 300 to 500 genotyped donors of the cohort, an average of approximately 220,000 unique TCR beta nucleotide sequences per donor were sequenced, and roughly 20% of those sequences were non-productive. Donor age, sex, ethnicity and CMV serostatus were compiled alongside the repertoire data. The study aimed to test whether signatures of past pathogen exposure could be identified by cataloging public T cell receptors.

Results and caveats for the whole study, not just this receptor: Three of the identified cytomegalovirus-associated TCR beta chains were confirmed in vitro to be specific for cytomegalovirus antigens. Some IMGT-functional V segments, including TRBV6-2 and TRBV6-3, could not be distinguished by the 87-base-pair reads and were therefore excluded. In a later analysis, the rate of TCR association differed among HLA loci, with DRB1 alleles having the most associated TCRs and HLA-C alleles having the fewest. In an earlier analysis of about 600 of the donors, most TCR beta V segments appeared in productive rearrangements about 87% or about 30% of the time, broadly matching IMGT annotations. The authors suggested that the approach could potentially be generalized to other disease states and immunological phenotypes. A further reported finding was that TCR beta sequences accurately predicted the HLA-A and HLA-B alleles for most subjects in the first cohort. Several of the top co-occurrence clusters appeared to be linked to parvovirus B19, influenza, CMV and Epstein-Barr virus, according to a later analysis. A later analysis found that most CMV-associated TCR beta chains appeared HLA-restricted, with HLA associations seemingly driven largely by CMV exposure. In a later genetic analysis, fewer N-insertions in productive TCRs were reported among donors in an Asian-associated ancestry cluster than the roughly 640-donor mean. Correlated functional status among segregating V segments might reflect linkage disequilibrium, but an unknown experimental factor could not be ruled out. Strong co-occurrence of HLA alleles, especially DR and DQ, made assigning TCR associations to individual alleles difficult. Because HLA typing was unavailable for some donors at each locus, only the typed subset was used in association tests. About 15 rarely observed V segments, including chromosome 9 orphons, were excluded from the earlier analysis of a few hundred of the donors because counts were too low. Immune exposure information for the cohort was limited to CMV serostatus. The study gave a list of 150 to 200 TCR beta chains associated with cytomegalovirus. This cohort had only TCR beta chains sequenced, and the lack of alpha or paired-chain data limited which features could be detected. The presence/absence analyses assumed that sequencing depth was roughly uniform across donors, and that assumption may not be true. A later analysis associated around 16,000 TCR beta sequences with specific HLA alleles at a false discovery rate of 0.05. Most TCR sequences were seen in very few donors, while some public TCRs were found in many individuals. A cluster of highly shared sequence variants was judged likely to be a technical artifact of the sequencing pipeline. A later analysis found that HLA-associated TCR beta chains were more clonally expanded and had lower generation probabilities than equally common non-associated chains. A later genetic analysis associated a missense DCLRE1C variant with V-gene and J-gene trimming of TCR beta chains, and an independent cohort replicated the association. Cytomegalovirus status was reported to be diagnosed by the classifier with high specificity and sensitivity in both the original and validation cohorts.

The cohort was made up of 650 to 700 healthy bone marrow donors. At the time of sampling, every cohort member was nominally healthy, though immune exposures that went unrecorded were likely present. The donor tested CMV seropositive, placing the donor among the 250 to 350 seropositive members of the cohort. Every donor gave a peripheral blood sample, and the peripheral blood mononuclear cells from that sample were used for TCR beta sequencing. Genomic DNA extraction from the blood cell samples was performed with the Qiagen DNeasy Blood Extraction Kit. What was sequenced was PBMCs. This TCR came from an older woman in good health and CMV-seropositive. The chain is made from TRBV7-6 and TRBJ1-1; 9 bases in between match TRBD1. The bases are TGTGCCAGCAGCGCCGGACAGGGGTACACTGAAGCTTTCTTT. Translated, this is CASSAGQGYTEAFF. The variable domain in full, with residues beyond the CDR3 obtained from the reference TRBV7-6 and TRBJ1-1 genes, is GAGVSQSPRYKVTKRGQDVALRCDPISGHVSLYWYRQALGQGPEFLTYFNYEAQQDKSGLPNDRFSAERPEGSISTLTIQRTEQRDSAMYRCASSAGQGYTEAFFGQGTRLTVV.